This is a list of T cell receptor beta chains from one sample in a study of PD-1 blockade in classical Hodgkin lymphoma. The repertoire was sequenced with immunoSEQ multiplex PCR; TCRdb's copy has only in-frame clones and lacks some. The profile shows about 35,000 clones, around 89% of them singletons. Sequencing was carried out using CD4+ T cells from blood. All receptors derive from a human donor with classical Hodgkin lymphoma. The CDR3 runs from the conserved cysteine through the conserved F or W. D genes are given only for firm matches. The listing skips clone size in some rows; elsewhere it reads once, few, many or a size class.

d_call	clone_size	j_call	v_call	cdr3_nt	cdr3_aa
-	-	TRBJ1-5	TRBV2	TGTGCCAGCAGTGAAGCGGGGGGAGTTCAGCCCCAGCATTTT	CASSEAGGVQPQHF
-	-	TRBJ1-6	TRBV6-7	TGTGCCAGCAGTTATTCACCCCCGGCGGAGGGAGACTCCTATAATTCACCCCTCCACTTT	CASSYSPPAEGDSYNSPLHF
-	-	TRBJ2-1	TRBV10-3	TGTGCCATCACTGCAATAGCGGACTCCTACAATGAGCAGTTCTTC	CAITAIADSYNEQFF
-	-	TRBJ1-5	TRBV9	TGTGCCAGCAGCGTAGGGGGCCGGGGCAATCAGCCCCAGCATTTT	CASSVGGRGNQPQHF
-	-	TRBJ1-3	TRBV19	TGTGCCAGTAGTATCGTTGGAAACACCATATATTTT	CASSIVGNTIYF
-	-	TRBJ2-3	TRBV10-3	TGTGCCATCAGTGAGATTCCGGGGGCCAGAGTCACAGATACGCAGTATTTT	CAISEIPGARVTDTQYF
TRBD1	few	TRBJ1-2	TRBV6-6	TGTGCCAGCAGTGACAGGGAGCATGACTATGGCTACACCTTC	CASSDREHDYGYTF
-	-	TRBJ1-1	TRBV9	TGTGCCAGCAGCGCCCATGGGGGGGGCACTGAAGCTTTCTTT	CASSAHGGGTEAFF
-	-	TRBJ2-2	TRBV6-6	TGTGCCAGCAGTTACATCGACGGGGCCGGGGAGCTGTTTTTT	CASSYIDGAGELFF
-	-	TRBJ1-2	TRBV4-1	TGCGCCAGCAGCCAAGGACTAGACTGGCAAGGCTACACCTTC	CASSQGLDWQGYTF
TRBD1	-	TRBJ1-4	TRBV5-5	TGTGCCAGCAGCTTGGATCCAGGGGGTAATGAAAAACTGTTTTTT	CASSLDPGGNEKLFF
TRBD1	few	TRBJ1-2	TRBV6-1	TGTGCCAGCAGCCAGGGACAGGGTAAGGGTGGCTACACCTTC	CASSQGQGKGGYTF
-	-	TRBJ2-3	TRBV5-6	TGTGCCAGCAGCTTGGCCAAATATGTAAGCACAGATACGCAGTATTTT	CASSLAKYVSTDTQYF
-	-	TRBJ2-7	TRBV7-8	TGTGCCAGCAGCCGTAGGTCCTACGAGCAGTACTTC	CASSRRSYEQYF
TRBD1	-	TRBJ2-7	TRBV28	TGTGCCAGCAGTCAAAGACAGGGGAGTTCCTACGAGCAGTACTTC	CASSQRQGSSYEQYF
-	few	TRBJ1-1	TRBV2	TGTGCCAGCATATATTCATTCGAAGCTTTCTTT	CASIYSFEAFF
-	-	TRBJ1-1	TRBV18	TGTGCCAGCTCGCAAACAGAGAACACTGAAGCTTTCTTT	CASSQTENTEAFF
TRBD1	-	TRBJ2-3	TRBV2	TGTGCCAGCAGTGTAGACAGGGGGCGGCCCGCAGATACGCAGTATTTT	CASSVDRGRPADTQYF
TRBD2	-	TRBJ2-7	TRBV11-2	TGTGCCAGCAGCTTAGAAGCGGGAGGTAACGAGCAGTACTTC	CASSLEAGGNEQYF
TRBD2	-	TRBJ2-1	TRBV4-3	TGCGCCAGCAGCCAAGATTTACGACTAGCGGGAGGAGCCAATGAGCAGTTCTTC	CASSQDLRLAGGANEQFF
TRBD2	-	TRBJ2-7	TRBV25-1	TGTGCCAGCAGTGTAGCGGGGGCGTACGAGCAGTACTTC	CASSVAGAYEQYF
TRBD2	-	TRBJ2-7	TRBV7-2	TGTGCCAGCAGCGTTCCGGGACTAGCGGGAGAGCAGTACTTC	CASSVPGLAGEQYF
-	-	TRBJ2-7	TRBV7-2	TGTGCCAGCAGCTTACTAGTTACCTCCTACGAGCAGTACTTC	CASSLLVTSYEQYF
TRBD1	once	TRBJ1-1	TRBV23-1	TGCGCCAGCAGGACAGGGGATCGGAACACTGAAGCTTTCTTT	CASRTGDRNTEAFF
-	-	TRBJ2-5	TRBV5-8	TGTGCCAGCAGCTTGAGGGACAACGGGCAAGAGACCCAGTACTTC	CASSLRDNGQETQYF
-	-	TRBJ2-2	TRBV5-4	TGTGCCGGCAGCTTGGGGAGGACCCAAGGGGAGCTGTTTTTT	CAGSLGRTQGELFF
-	-	TRBJ1-3	TRBV4-1	TGCGCCAGCAGCCAAGACTGGCCCACGATAGCCCTCTCTGGAAACACCATATATTTT	CASSQDWPTIALSGNTIYF
TRBD1	-	TRBJ1-2	TRBV27	TGTGCCAGCAGTTTCCGCGCAATGGGACAGCGACCGCTACAACTGTATGGCTACACCTTC	CASSFRAMGQRPLQLYGYTF
-	-	TRBJ2-1	TRBV7-2	TGTGCCAGCAGCCCCGACGGGACCTCAAAATTCAATGAGCAGTTCTTC	CASSPDGTSKFNEQFF
TRBD1	-	TRBJ2-5	TRBV5-1	TGCGCCAGCAGCTCGACGGGACAGGGATCTATCGAGACCCAGTACTTC	CASSSTGQGSIETQYF
TRBD1	-	TRBJ1-2	TRBV7-9	TGTGCCAGCAGCTTACAGGGGGTAGGCTACACCTTC	CASSLQGVGYTF
-	-	TRBJ1-5	TRBV7-2	TGTGCCAGCAGCCTCTTAGGCCCGGGGAGTGGGTGGCCCCAGCATTTT	CASSLLGPGSGWPQHF
-	-	TRBJ1-2	TRBV7-6	TGTGCCAGCAGCTTAGCGCTAGGGGTTGCAGAAGGTGGCTACACCTTC	CASSLALGVAEGGYTF
-	-	TRBJ1-2	TRBV18	TGTGCCAGCTCACCCTCGAGCTTTTACTATGGCTACACCTTC	CASSPSSFYYGYTF
TRBD1	-	TRBJ1-2	TRBV5-6	TGTGCCAGCAGCCCGGATACGGGGACAGATAACTATGGCTACACCTTC	CASSPDTGTDNYGYTF
TRBD2	-	TRBJ2-1	TRBV10-3	TGTGCCATCGCTCGCGGGAGGTGGTATGAGCAGTTCTTC	CAIARGRWYEQFF
-	-	TRBJ2-7	TRBV28	TGTGCCAGCAAGGACACCCCACGAACCTACGAGCAGTACTTC	CASKDTPRTYEQYF
-	-	TRBJ1-2	TRBV2	TGTGCCAGTAGGGAACCCTATGGCTACACCTTC	CASREPYGYTF
-	-	TRBJ1-6	TRBV7-9	TGTGCCAGCAGCTTAGCGAATTCACCCCTCCACTTT	CASSLANSPLHF
TRBD2	-	TRBJ2-7	TRBV5-1	TGCGCCAGCAGCCAGGGGACTAGCGGGTTCGACGAGCAGTACTTC	CASSQGTSGFDEQYF
-	-	TRBJ1-4	TRBV6-1	TGTGCCAGCAGTGGATACAGGGCGGAAAAACTGTTTTTT	CASSGYRAEKLFF
-	-	TRBJ2-5	TRBV23-1	TGCGCCAGCAGTCAGTCTAACAGGGTTCAGAAAGAGACCCAGTACTTC	CASSQSNRVQKETQYF
-	-	TRBJ2-7	TRBV18	TGTGCCAGCTCACCACCCTCCTCGACACTCTACGAGCAGTACTTC	CASSPPSSTLYEQYF
-	-	TRBJ2-7	TRBV6-1	TGTGCCAGCAGTGAACAGGGGAGGGAGCAGTACTTC	CASSEQGREQYF
-	few	TRBJ1-3	TRBV2	TGTGCCAGCAGTCTCGGACAGAGCTCTGGAAACACCATATATTTT	CASSLGQSSGNTIYF